This note documents a single T cell receptor (beta chain) sequence. The antigen is not known. V gave up 5 bases and J gave up 10 bases; unmatched junction bases: 10. CDR1 DFQATT and CDR2 SNEGSKA come from the germline V gene (reference sequence). The CDR3 is made up of 12 amino acids. The record originates from a study of T cell repertoires in cytomegalovirus infection. Notes on the study in general: Public TCR beta family frequency separated CMV-and-HLA carriers, including in an independent cohort.

TCRdb used MiXCR to reprocess the reads, holding one entry per CDR3 protein. The table includes fewer than 950,000 distinct CDR3 sequences, approximately 29% detected once. Specimen: cultured CD8+ T cells from PBMCs, collected from culture after CMV antigen stimulation. V is TRBV20-1 and J is TRBJ1-2; TRBD1 matches at 7 bases. The TCR originated in a human donor in good health (CMV status not recorded). Some clones in this sample may be carry-over from other donors' samples. The CDR3 loop is CSARDSYIDYTF. Written as DNA, the CDR3 is TGCAGTGCTCGGGACAGTTATATAGACTACACCTTC.